A single sample is the source of the 4 T cell receptor beta chains below, sequenced in a study of blood T cell repertoires in COVID-19. Sequencing was performed with immunoSEQ multiplex PCR; in TCRdb, only in-frame clones are kept and a portion is missing. The table lists some 250,000 clones, approximately 84% of them singletons. The sequenced sample consisted of peripheral blood. These receptors all stem from a woman between 25 and 40 years old who had recovered from COVID-19.

The rearrangement joins TRBV7-6 to TRBJ1-2, with 8 nucleotides matching TRBD1. CDR3 length: 13 residues. The germline CDR1 and CDR2 sequences are SGHVS and FNYEAQ. The V and J ends lost 3 bases and 6 bases, in that order; junction bases with no gene match: 3. The CDR3 protein is CASSFTGGDGYTF. The CDR3, as DNA: TGTGCCAGCAGCTTTACAGGGGGGGATGGCTACACCTTC.

The chain is built from TRBV9 and TRBJ2-5; TRBD2 aligns across 12 bases. The germline CDR1 and CDR2 sequences are SGDLS and YYNGEE. This CDR3 is 17 amino acids long. Trimming took 3 bases from V and 0 from J; bases not matched to a gene: 6. This CDR3 is CASSAPLAGGNQETQYF. In nucleotides, the CDR3 is TGTGCCAGCAGCGCCCCACTAGCGGGGGGAAACCAAGAGACCCAGTACTTC. The full variable domain, rest sourced from reference TRBV9 and TRBJ2-5, is DSGVTQTPKHLITATGQRVTLRCSPRSGDLSVYWYQQSLDQGLQFLIQYYNGEERAKGNILERFSAQQFPDLHSELNLSSLELGDSALYFCASSAPLAGGNQETQYFGPGTRLLVL.

V and J are TRBV25-1 and TRBJ1-1; D remains ambiguous. CDR3 length: 13 residues. V shed 2 bases and J shed 6 bases, with 10 bases lying between them. CDR1 and CDR2 (germline): MGHDK, SYGVNS. Written as DNA, the CDR3 is TGTGCCAGCAGTGAAGGGCATCGTCCTGAAGCTTTCTTT. Protein product: CASSEGHRPEAFF.

This rearrangement joins TRBV18 to TRBJ2-1; 7 bases agree with TRBD1. After removal of 6 bases from V and 7 bases from J, the junction contained 9 bases not matched to a gene. CDR1 KGHSH and CDR2 LQKENI come from the germline V gene. The CDR3 covers 14 residues. The CDR3 DNA is TGTGCCAGCTCCCAAAGACAGGGTCTTAATGAGCAGTTCTTC. Translating gives CASSQRQGLNEQFF.